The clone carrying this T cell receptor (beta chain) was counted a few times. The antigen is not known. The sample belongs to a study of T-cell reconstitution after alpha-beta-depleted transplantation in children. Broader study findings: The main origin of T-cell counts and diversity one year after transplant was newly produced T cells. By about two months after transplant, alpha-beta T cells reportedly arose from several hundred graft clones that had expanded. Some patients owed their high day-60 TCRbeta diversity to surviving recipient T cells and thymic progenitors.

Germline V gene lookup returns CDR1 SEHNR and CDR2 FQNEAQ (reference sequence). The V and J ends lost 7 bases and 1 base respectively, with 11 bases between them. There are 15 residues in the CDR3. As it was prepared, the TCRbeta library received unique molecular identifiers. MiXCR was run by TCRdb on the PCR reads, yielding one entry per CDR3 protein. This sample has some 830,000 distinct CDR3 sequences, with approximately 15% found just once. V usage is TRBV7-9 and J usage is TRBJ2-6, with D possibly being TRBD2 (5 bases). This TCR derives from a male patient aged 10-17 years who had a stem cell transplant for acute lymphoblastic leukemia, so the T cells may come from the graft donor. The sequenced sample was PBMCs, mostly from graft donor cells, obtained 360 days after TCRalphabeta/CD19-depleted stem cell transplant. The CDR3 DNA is TGTGCCAGCATGGATTGGGAGTCTGGGGCCAACGTCCTGACTTTC. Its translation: CASMDWESGANVLTF.